The clone carrying this TCR beta chain has only a few counts. Its cognate antigen is unknown. CDR3 length: 14 amino acids. The J segment lost 3 bases and the V segment lost 6 bases, leaving 4 bases of the junction unmatched. From germline, CDR1 is MGHDK and CDR2 SYGVNS. This record belongs to a study of cytomegalovirus exposure and HLA in healthy donors. Points from the study as a whole: Cytomegalovirus association was listed for 150 or so TCR beta chains.

60 Vbeta and 13 Jbeta primers were used in PCR. Data came from immunoSEQ multiplex PCR; TCRdb stores just in-frame clones and leaves some out. Here the sample spans 160,000 or so clones, roughly 80% being singletons. Sequenced input: PBMCs. This receptor was identified in a man between 18 and 29 years old in good health and CMV-seronegative. V usage is TRBV25-1 and J usage is TRBJ2-2, with TRBD1 matching over 7 bases. In DNA, the CDR3 is TGTGCCAGCAGGACAGGGATAGACACCGGGGAGCTGTTTTTT. Protein: CASRTGIDTGELFF. The whole variable domain, filled in from reference TRBV25-1 and TRBJ2-2, reads EADIYQTPRYLVIGTGKKITLECSQTMGHDKMYWYQQDPGMELHLIHYSYGVNSTEKGDLSSESTVSRIRTEHFPLTLESARPSHTSQYLCASRTGIDTGELFFGEGSRLTVL.